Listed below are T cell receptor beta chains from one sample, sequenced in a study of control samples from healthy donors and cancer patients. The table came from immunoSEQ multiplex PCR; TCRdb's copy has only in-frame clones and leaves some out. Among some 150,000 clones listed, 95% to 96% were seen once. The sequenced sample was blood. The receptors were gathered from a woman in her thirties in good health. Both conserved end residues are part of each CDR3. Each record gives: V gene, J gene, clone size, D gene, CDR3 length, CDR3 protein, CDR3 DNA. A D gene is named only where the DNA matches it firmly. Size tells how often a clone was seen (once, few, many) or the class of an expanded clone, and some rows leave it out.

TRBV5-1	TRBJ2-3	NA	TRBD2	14	CASSTGRAGNTQYF	TGCGCCAGCAGCACCGGGAGGGCGGGAAATACGCAGTATTTT
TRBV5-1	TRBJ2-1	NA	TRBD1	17	CASSFKPTGGWVDEQFF	TGCGCCAGCAGCTTTAAACCGACAGGGGGCTGGGTCGATGAGCAGTTCTTC
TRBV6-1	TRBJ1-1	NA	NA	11	CASSLRGEAFF	TGTGCCAGCAGCCTAAGGGGTGAAGCTTTCTTT
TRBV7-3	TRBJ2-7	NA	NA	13	CASSPGRRGEQYF	TGTGCCAGCAGCCCCGGACGGCGGGGAGAGCAGTACTTC
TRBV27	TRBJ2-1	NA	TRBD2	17	CASSFATSGFPYNEQFF	TGTGCCAGCAGTTTTGCGACTAGCGGGTTCCCCTACAATGAGCAGTTCTTC
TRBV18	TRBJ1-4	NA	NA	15	CASSPSGRADEKLFF	TGTGCCAGCTCGCCTTCGGGTCGGGCGGATGAAAAACTGTTTTTT
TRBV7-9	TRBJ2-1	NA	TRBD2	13	CASVSGGNNEQFF	TGTGCCAGCGTGTCGGGAGGAAACAATGAGCAGTTCTTC
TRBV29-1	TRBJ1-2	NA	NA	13	CSVEQGFNYGYTF	TGCAGCGTCGAACAGGGTTTTAACTATGGCTACACCTTC
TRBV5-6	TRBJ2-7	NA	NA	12	CASSFSGGEQYF	TGTGCCAGCAGCTTTTCTGGGGGCGAGCAGTACTTC
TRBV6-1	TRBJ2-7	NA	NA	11	CASSEGPTRYF	TGTGCCAGCAGTGAAGGCCCTACTCGGTACTTC
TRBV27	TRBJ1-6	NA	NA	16	CASSLSADILMAPLHF	TGTGCCAGCAGTTTGTCGGCGGACATCCTGATGGCACCCCTCCACTTT
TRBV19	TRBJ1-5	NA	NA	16	CASSIGPRGSLGPQHF	TGTGCCAGTAGTATCGGTCCTCGGGGCAGTCTGGGGCCCCAGCATTTT
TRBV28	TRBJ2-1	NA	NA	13	CASREGLYNEQFF	TGTGCCAGCAGGGAGGGACTCTACAATGAGCAGTTCTTC
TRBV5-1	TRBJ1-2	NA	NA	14	CASSQSGTSYGYTF	TGCGCCAGCAGCCAATCCGGGACATCCTATGGCTACACCTTC
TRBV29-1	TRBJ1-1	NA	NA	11	CSVRVNTEAFF	TGCAGCGTGAGAGTGAACACTGAAGCTTTCTTT
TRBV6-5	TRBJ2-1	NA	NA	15	CASSSVFSSYNEQFF	TGTGCCAGCAGTTCCGTCTTTAGCTCCTACAATGAGCAGTTCTTC
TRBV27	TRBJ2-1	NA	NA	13	CASSRIRGGEQFF	TGTGCCAGCAGTCGTATTAGGGGAGGTGAGCAGTTCTTC
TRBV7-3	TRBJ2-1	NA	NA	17	CASSSYIRDQGYNEQFF	TGTGCCAGCAGCTCCTACATCCGGGACCAGGGTTACAATGAGCAGTTCTTC
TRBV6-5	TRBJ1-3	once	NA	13	CASNPTPGNTIYF	TGTGCCAGCAACCCTACGCCTGGAAACACCATATATTTT
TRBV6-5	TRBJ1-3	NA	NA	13	CASKQSSGNTIYF	TGTGCCAGCAAACAGAGCTCTGGAAACACCATATATTTT
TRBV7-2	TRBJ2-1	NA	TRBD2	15	CASSSSGRVHNEQFF	TGTGCCAGCAGTTCTAGCGGGAGGGTTCACAATGAGCAGTTCTTC
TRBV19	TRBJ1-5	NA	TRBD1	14	CASSGPGGRQPQHF	TGTGCCAGTAGCGGACCAGGGGGTCGCCAGCCCCAGCATTTT
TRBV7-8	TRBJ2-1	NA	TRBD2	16	CASRPVAVSGNLEQFF	TGTGCCAGCAGGCCGGTGGCGGTTAGCGGGAATCTTGAGCAGTTCTTC
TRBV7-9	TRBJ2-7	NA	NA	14	CASSFDRFSYEQYF	TGTGCCAGCAGCTTCGACAGATTCTCCTACGAGCAGTACTTC